Below, 28 T cell receptor beta chains from the same sample are listed, as sequenced in a study of T and B cells in COVID-19 patients. TRB rearrangements were amplified by multiplex PCR with BIOMED2 TRB-A/B primers. From the multiplex PCR reads, TCRdb called clonotypes with MiXCR, one entry per CDR3 protein. This table has about 3,300 distinct CDR3 sequences, 28% appearing once. Blood genomic DNA input for TRB amplification was roughly 220-500 ng. The sample consisted of blood. The receptors shown here come from a human donor with active COVID-19. The donor label of this sample is uncertain.

The chain uses TRBV11-2 and TRBJ2-2; tentatively, D is TRBD1 or TRBD2 (7 bases each). The V end was cut by 3 bases, the J end by 4 bases, with 15 bases between. Germline assignment: CDR1 SGHAT and CDR2 FQNNGV. This CDR3 is 16 amino acids long. CDR3 DNA sequence: TGTGCCAGCAGCTTTCAGGGGGGGAAGAGCACCGGGGAGCTGTTTTTT. The encoded protein is CASSFQGGKSTGELFF.

The chain couples TRBV7-2 to TRBJ1-2; D might be TRBD1 (5 bases). The CDR3 sequence is 14 residues long. Germline CDR1 SGHTA, CDR2 FQGNSA. V was clipped by 3 bases and J by 4 bases, with 12 bases between them. The CDR3 bases are TGTGCCAGCAGCTTGGGACCCACGAGCTATGGCTACACCTTC. Encoded protein: CASSLGPTSYGYTF.

The chain joins TRBV5-6 to TRBJ1-4; 8 bases map to TRBD1. Germline V CDR1 and CDR2: SGHDT, YYEEEE. The CDR3 sequence is 15 residues long. The V and J ends lost 3 bases and 5 bases, in that order; junction bases with no gene match: 6. CDR3 loop: CASSYITGGNEKLFF. CDR3 nucleotide sequence: TGTGCCAGCAGCTACATAACAGGGGGGAATGAAAAACTGTTTTTT.

Remarks on this clonotype: One junction end disagrees with the germline gene, perhaps due to a read error. The CDR3 loop reads CARSFWGSGANVLTF. CDR3 coding DNA: TGTGCCAGAAGCTTTTGGGGCTCTGGGGCCAACGTCCTGACTTTC. This chain links TRBV11-1 with TRBJ2-6, with D uncertain. There are 15 residues in the CDR3. In germline, CDR1 is SGHAT, CDR2 FQDESV (reference sequence).

This clonotype is medium-sized in the sample. V gene TRBV15 combines with J gene TRBJ2-2; a weak D match, TRBD2 (5 bases). V lost 5 bases to trimming and J lost 6 bases, with 16 bases between them. Germline V gene data show CDR1 as LNHNV and CDR2 as YYDKDF (reference sequence). This CDR3 spans 15 amino acids. In nucleotides, the CDR3 is TGTGCCACCAGCCTCGGACGGGAAGTGGCCGGGGAGCTGTTTTTT. This translates into CATSLGREVAGELFF.

This sequence joins TRBV7-9 and TRBJ2-7, with a weak D call TRBD1 (6 bases). The CDR3 length is 14 residues. Per the germline V gene, CDR1 is SEHNR and CDR2 is FQNEAQ (reference sequence). The V end was cut by 5 bases, the J end by 3 bases, with 14 bases between. CDR3 region: CASSASGEIYEQYF. The CDR3 DNA is TGTGCCAGCAGCGCCTCAGGGGAAATCTACGAGCAGTACTTC.

The J gene is TRBJ2-1, the V gene TRBV12-3 or TRBV12-4; 9 nucleotides match TRBD1. Unmatched junction bases numbered 8, after V lost 5 bases and J lost 3 bases. The CDR3 contains 16 residues. DNA of the CDR3: TGTGCCAGCAGTCCAAGGGACAGGGTTTACTACAATGAGCAGTTCTTC. Translation: CASSPRDRVYYNEQFF.

This clonotype turned up a few times. This chain uses TRBV20-1 with TRBJ2-7; D is perhaps TRBD1 (6 bases). Germline V CDR1 and CDR2: DFQATT, SNEGSKA (reference sequence). The CDR3 loop spans 12 amino acids. Trimming stripped 2 bases from V and 2 bases from J, with 7 bases between. CDR3 nucleotides: TGCAGTGCTAGACACAGGGCCTACGAGCAGTACTTC. Translated: CSARHRAYEQYF.

In this sample, this clonotype is medium-sized (0.01 to 0.1%). The chain combines TRBV19 with TRBJ1-5, with 8 bases lining up with TRBD1. The CDR3 has 15 amino acids. Trimming removed 7 bases from V and 3 bases from J; junction bases left unmatched: 8. The germline CDR1 and CDR2 sequences are LNHDA and SQIVND (reference sequence). The CDR3 nucleotides read TGTGCCAGTAAGGACAGGGAGGGGATCAATCAGCCCCAGCATTTT. Its translation is CASKDREGINQPQHF. The entire variable domain, with the rest obtained from reference TRBV19 and TRBJ1-5, is as follows: DGGITQSPKYLFRKEGQNVTLSCEQNLNHDAMYWYRQDPGQGLRLIYYSQIVNDFQKGDIAEGYSVSREKKESFPLTVTSAQKNPTAFYLCASKDREGINQPQHFGDGTRLSIL.

The chain uses TRBV6-2 or TRBV6-3 and TRBJ2-6; 10 nucleotides line up with TRBD2. CDR1 and CDR2 (germline): MNHEY, SVGEGT. The CDR3 contains 18 residues. V lost 7 bases and J lost 1; bases outside the gene matches: 10. The CDR3 spells CASTDGASGGSGANVLTF. The CDR3, as DNA: TGTGCCAGCACCGACGGGGCTAGCGGGGGTTCTGGGGCCAACGTCCTGACTTTC.

The chain combines TRBV12-3 or TRBV12-4 with TRBJ2-3, with a tentative D call TRBD2 (7 bases). V was shortened by 3 bases and J by 6 bases, with 19 bases between the two germline ends. The CDR3 has 16 amino acids. This CDR3 reads CASSFQGEGGGDTQYF. In nucleotides, the CDR3 is TGTGCCAGCAGTTTTCAGGGTGAGGGAGGGGGGGATACGCAGTATTTT.

On this clonotype itself: A clone one base away is much larger, so this may be a read error. The chain couples TRBV19 to TRBJ1-1; a possible D gene is TRBD1 (6 bases). The CDR3 is 14 amino acids. The germline V gene encodes CDR1 LNHDA and CDR2 SQIVND (reference sequence). CDR3 DNA sequence: TGTGCCAGTAGTTTAACAGGGTTTGGCACTGTAGCTTTCTTT. Its translation is CASSLTGFGTVAFF.

The J gene is TRBJ2-2, the V gene TRBV10-2, with 7 nucleotides matching TRBD1. CDR1 and CDR2 (germline): WSHSY, SAAADI. The CDR3 runs to 15 residues. The V segment lost 3 bases and the J segment 5 bases; nucleotides outside the gene matches: 6. This CDR3 is CASSDDRVITGELFF. CDR3 bases: TGCGCCAGCAGTGACGACAGGGTAATTACCGGGGAGCTGTTTTTT.

Judged by abundance, this clonotype is medium-sized. The rearrangement joins TRBV29-1 to TRBJ1-2; TRBD1 agrees at 9 bases. Unmatched junction bases numbered 6, after V lost 5 bases and J lost 8 bases. The length of the CDR3 is 12 residues. Germline V gene data show CDR1 as SQVTM and CDR2 as ANQGSEA. The CDR3 DNA follows: TGCAGCGTTACCGGGACAGGGTCGGGCTACACCTTC. As protein: CSVTGTGSGYTF.

This clonotype was recorded once. The chain employs TRBV7-2 and TRBJ1-2, with D hard to call. Between the trimmed V and J ends, which lost 8 bases and 4 bases, there was a span of 14 bases. Germline CDR1 SGHTA, CDR2 FQGNSA. The CDR3 totals 13 residues. The CDR3, as DNA: TGTGCCAGCTCCTCAGGCCGCAGCTATGGCTACACCTTC. Protein sequence: CASSSGRSYGYTF.

Relative to its sample, this clonotype is medium-sized (0.01 to 0.1%). The rearrangement joins TRBV27 to TRBJ1-2; the D is unclear. Germline CDR1 and CDR2: MNHEY and SMNVEV (reference sequence). V was pared by 5 bases and J by 1 base, with 14 bases between. The CDR3 spans 15 residues. The CDR3: CASSLKPTVNYGYTF. CDR3 sequence (DNA): TGTGCCAGCAGTCTCAAGCCAACAGTTAACTATGGCTACACCTTC.

This clonotype has more than one count but fewer than ten. The rearrangement joins TRBV7-6 to TRBJ2-7, with 12 bases fitting TRBD2. CDR1 is SGHVS and CDR2 is FNYEAQ in the germline V gene. V lost 5 bases and J lost 0; bases outside the gene matches: 2. The CDR3 spans 15 residues. CDR3 sequence (DNA): TGTGCCAGCAGCGTGACTAGCGGGGGCTCCTACGAGCAGTACTTC. Translating gives CASSVTSGGSYEQYF.

The V gene is TRBV6-2 or TRBV6-3, the J gene TRBJ2-7; D is possibly TRBD1 (5 bases). Per germline, CDR1 MNHEY and CDR2 SVGEGT. CDR3 length equals 12 residues. The V and J ends lost 0 bases and 12 bases respectively, with 12 bases between them. The CDR3 nucleotides read TGTGCCAGCAGTTACTCGAGTCAGGGAACGTACTTC. Translation gives CASSYSSQGTYF.

In regard to this clonotype: The junction departs from the called germline gene at one end, perhaps through a read error. The chain couples TRBV5-6 to TRBJ2-7; TRBD1 is a possible D gene (6 bases). Germline assignment: CDR1 SGHDT and CDR2 YYEEEE. The CDR3 has 13 amino acids. The CDR3 DNA follows: TGCGCCAGCAGCTTGCAGGGGATTTACGAGCAGTACTTC. Its translation is CASSLQGIYEQYF. The entire variable domain, with the rest obtained from reference TRBV5-6 and TRBJ2-7, is as follows: DAGVTQSPTHLIKTRGQQVTLRCSPKSGHDTVSWYQQALGQGPQFIFQYYEEEERQRGNFPDRFSGHQFPNYSSELNVNALLLGDSALYLCASSLQGIYEQYFGPGTRLTVT.

This clonotype was counted only a few times. The J gene is TRBJ1-1, the V gene TRBV27, with a tentative D call TRBD1 (6 bases). V lost 9 bases, J lost 3 bases, and 23 bases lay in between. CDR3 length equals 16 residues. Germline V lookup: CDR1 MNHEY, CDR2 SMNVEV (reference sequence). CDR3 sequence reads: CASKRLQGTGDTEAFF. The CDR3 DNA is TGTGCCAGTAAACGTCTACAGGGTACCGGGGACACTGAAGCTTTCTTT.

J is TRBJ1-1 and V is TRBV20-1, with D perhaps matching TRBD1 (5 bases). This CDR3 has 12 residues. V lost 4 bases and J lost 4, with 10 bases in between. In germline, CDR1 is DFQATT, CDR2 SNEGSKA (reference sequence). CDR3 sequence reads: CSATIGATEAFF. In DNA, the CDR3 is TGCAGTGCTACCATAGGGGCCACTGAAGCTTTCTTT.

By proportion, this clonotype is medium-sized. This chain joins TRBV29-1 and TRBJ1-2; 7 positions agree with TRBD1. V lost 6 bases, J lost 8 bases, and 12 bases stayed unmatched. Looked up from germline, CDR1 is SQVTM and CDR2 is ANQGSEA. The CDR3 is 13 amino acids. The CDR3, as DNA: TGCAGCGTCCCCGACAGGGAGAATGGAGGCTACACCTTC. Protein sequence: CSVPDRENGGYTF.

This clonotype is medium-sized by share. The chain is built from TRBV6-5 and TRBJ2-7, with TRBD2 identical over 10 bases. The junction had 8 bases not matched to a gene; V was cut back by 7 bases and J by 2 bases. Per germline, CDR1 MNHEY and CDR2 SVGAGI. CDR3 length equals 15 residues. CDR3 in DNA: TGTGCCAGCAAGAAAGCTAGCGGGGGAGCCTACGAGCAGTACTTC. Its translation is CASKKASGGAYEQYF.

Turning to this clonotype: A much larger clone is a single base away; this may be a read error. The rearrangement joins TRBV29-1 to TRBJ1-5, with 10 nucleotides matching TRBD1. CDR1 and CDR2 (germline): SQVTM, ANQGSEA. The length of the CDR3 is 13 residues. Trimming removed 7 bases from V and 3 bases from J; junction bases left unmatched: 3. The DNA of the CDR3 is TGCAGCGCGGGGACAGGGGACAATCAGCCCCAGCATTTT. Translation: CSAGTGDNQPQHF.

The sample holds a few counts of this clonotype. The rearrangement joins TRBV10-3 to TRBJ2-5, with D perhaps TRBD1 (5 bases). The CDR3 has 13 residues. Germline CDR1 and CDR2: ENHRY and SYGVKD. V was trimmed by 1 base and J by 2 bases, leaving 5 bases between them. This CDR3 is CAISEWTQETQYF. The CDR3 DNA is TGTGCCATCAGTGAGTGGACACAAGAGACCCAGTACTTC.

This clonotype is medium-sized in the sample. The V call is TRBV29-1, the J call TRBJ2-3; D is possibly TRBD1 (6 bases). V lost 4 bases to trimming and J lost 1 base, with 12 bases between them. The CDR3 is made up of 14 amino acids. Germline loops: CDR1 SQVTM, CDR2 ANQGSEA. CDR3 sequence (DNA): TGCAGCGTTGGAGAGACAGGCCGCACAGATACGCAGTATTTT. As protein: CSVGETGRTDTQYF.

V is TRBV5-4 and J is TRBJ2-7; TRBD1 is a possible D gene (5 bases). Trimming shortened V by 0 bases and J by 2 bases, and 9 bases separated the two germline ends. This CDR3 region has 14 residues. Germline V CDR1 and CDR2: SGHNT, YYREEE (reference sequence). CDR3 in DNA: TGTGCCAGCAGCTTGGGCAGGGTGACCTACGAGCAGTACTTC. Its protein is CASSLGRVTYEQYF.

The chain combines TRBV6-5 with TRBJ1-1; maybe TRBD1 (5 bases). V shed 2 bases and J shed 2 bases, with 6 bases lying between them. Per the germline V gene, CDR1 is MNHEY and CDR2 is SVGAGI. The CDR3 sequence is 13 residues long. CDR3: CASSYQGNTEAFF. In DNA, the CDR3 is TGTGCCAGCAGTTACCAGGGAAACACTGAAGCTTTCTTT.